This record looks at one TCR beta chain sequence and its context. Germline trimming cut 8 bases from V and 9 bases from J; bases unmatched to any gene: 5. This CDR3 comprises 12 residues. Germline V gene data show CDR1 as MNHNS and CDR2 as SASEGT. It was by two-round multiplex PCR that TCR beta CDR3 was amplified from genomic DNA. The authors ran first-round PCR with primers specific to each TRBV and TRBJ gene. Via MiXCR, TCRdb re-called the multiplex PCR reads, giving one row per CDR3 protein. The sample lists over 45,000 distinct CDR3 sequences; around a quarter were seen once. This sample stems from a study of prognosis after radiotherapy for stage I lung cancer. Whole-study context: Enrolled patients were those with stage I non-small cell lung cancer, a group that was recruited between 2018 and January 2019. Deemed medically inoperable were all patients with non-small cell lung cancer. The study enrolled over 10 men and several women as patients, aged roughly 50 to 95 with a median of 74.5 years.

This sequence originates from a donor at least 50 years old with non-small cell lung cancer. The input for sequencing was PBMCs, taken before or after stereotactic body radiation therapy (not recorded which). This chain connects TRBV6-1 to TRBJ2-1, with 9 bases fitting TRBD1. The CDR3 DNA follows: TGTGCCAGCTCGGGACAGGGAACTGAGCAGTTCTTC. Translation gives CASSGQGTEQFF.